This note documents a single TCR beta chain sequence. What antigen it recognizes has not been identified. No quality values exist for individual bases; no much larger clone is one base distant. Counted from cysteine to phenylalanine, this CDR3 has 17 amino acids. The kept DNA is CDR3 alone, 51 bases in frame from the first base. A distance of 22 bases separates the germline ends of V and J, which lose 3 bases and 7 bases respectively. The germline V gene encodes CDR1 KGHSH and CDR2 LQKENI. This sample was taken from a study of STAT5B mutations in CD4+ large granular lymphocyte leukemia (dated by TCRdb to about 2022). Regarding the complete study: Among the healthy controls, the CDR3 'QG' motif was associated with a particular HLA allele. TCRbeta repertoires of CD4+ T-cell large granular lymphocyte leukemia patients were compared with those of healthy blood donors. Flow cytometry on FACSCanto II or FACSVerse showed that the purified fractions were more than 95% pure among lymphocytes.

Healthy controls were some 40 blood donors whose buffy coats came from the Finnish Red Cross blood service. All TCR-sequenced material derived from peripheral blood: patient blood samples and healthy donor buffy coats. Ficoll-Hypaque gradient centrifugation was used to isolate peripheral blood mononuclear cells. For the healthy controls, CD4+ cells were obtained from buffy coats by magnetic purification. The Gentra Puregene Cell and Tissue kit was used to extract genomic DNA, and a Qubit 2.0 fluorometer was used to measure the amount of genomic DNA. The immunoSEQ assay at survey resolution was applied to genomic DNA for sequencing of TCRbeta rearrangements. Per the authors' processing: In the TCR sequencing data, the lowest productive clonotype frequency that could be detected was 2.59 x 10-5. Only productive TCRbeta rearrangements, defined as complete and in-frame sequences, were included in the analyses. Sample clonality was computed as Simpson clonality in the immunoSEQ Analyzer version 3.0. Clones were grouped by frequency into very rare, small, medium, large (1-20%) or hyperexpanded (>20%) categories. Generation probabilities were estimated with OLGA 1.2.3, V-gene circos plots were made with VDJtools, specificities were looked up in VDJdb, and CDR3 motifs were identified with GLIPH. TCRdb mirrors the immuneACCESS table, restricted to in-frame sequences. Some clones are absent from its copies; in checked studies, under half trace to an unresolved V gene, and the reason for the others is unknown. V and J calls and clone size are as listed in that table; D and trimming were resolved from the DNA. A total of tens of thousands of clones appear in this sample, around 73% of them only once. The ten largest clones take up 2.5% to 3% of the sample.

On the study overall, not on this receptor specifically: Data were not HLA-matched; higher clonality in CD4+ versus CD8+ T-LGLL could reflect the relatively small sample size. CD4-sorted patient repertoires appeared more clonal than healthy CD4+ repertoires, and this difference persisted after removing the putative leukemic clones. TRBV06-family usage was enriched among the top patient clones (8/27) compared with healthy controls (2/35). The main leukemic clonotypes were found to be private to each patient, although more than 20% of the main leukemic clonotypes were detected at low frequency in the non-leukemic repertoires of other patients.

The TCR comes from a human donor in good health. The specimen sequenced was CD4+ T cells from blood buffy coats. The chain employs TRBV18 and TRBJ1-3; D gene: possibly TRBD1, on 5 matching bases. Here the CDR3 is given as CASSPLDSSDFRNTIYF. The DNA reads as follows: TGTGCCAGCTCACCCCTTGACAGCTCTGACTTTAGGAACACCATATATTTT.